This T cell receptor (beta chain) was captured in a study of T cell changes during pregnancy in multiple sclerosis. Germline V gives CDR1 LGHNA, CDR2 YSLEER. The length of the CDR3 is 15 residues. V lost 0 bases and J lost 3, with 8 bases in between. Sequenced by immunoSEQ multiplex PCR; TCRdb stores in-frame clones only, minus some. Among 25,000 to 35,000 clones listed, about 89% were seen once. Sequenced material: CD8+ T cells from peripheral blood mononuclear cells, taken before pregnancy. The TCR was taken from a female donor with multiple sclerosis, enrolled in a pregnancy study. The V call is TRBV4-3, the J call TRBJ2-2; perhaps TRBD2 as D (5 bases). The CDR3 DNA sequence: TGCGCCAGCAGCCAAGATCGGACTTACACCGGGGAGCTGTTTTTT. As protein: CASSQDRTYTGELFF.